The 20 T cell receptor beta chains presented below share a single source sample, sequenced in a study of follicular helper T cells after annual influenza vaccination. The time point was: 2013-2014 season, 7 days after vaccination. TCRdb keeps only in-frame clones here, not all; method: immunoSEQ multiplex PCR. This table holds under 9,500 clones, about 83% found once. This material consisted of CXCR5+ CD38- circulating T follicular helper cells from blood, taken 7 days after influenza vaccination. Subset of the sample: circulating Tfh, non-naive CD4+CXCR5+PD-1+ (ICOS+CD38+ or ICOS-CD38-). The receptors stem from an adult who received the influenza vaccine.

The V call is TRBV30, the J call TRBJ2-1, with 8 bases aligning to TRBD2. V shed 0 bases, J shed 2 bases, and the junction held 6 bases outside the gene matches. The CDR3 contains 16 residues. Germline V gene sequence: CDR1 GTSNPN, CDR2 SVGIG (reference sequence). The chain's CDR3 is CAWSVPISGTYNEQFF. The DNA of the CDR3 is TGTGCCTGGAGTGTACCCATTAGCGGGACCTACAATGAGCAGTTCTTC. Full variable domain (outside the CDR3, taken from reference TRBV30 and TRBJ2-1): SQTIHQWPATLVQPVGSPLSLECTVEGTSNPNLYWYRQAAGRGLQLLFYSVGIGQISSEVPQNLSASRPQDRQFILSSKKLLLSDSGFYLCAWSVPISGTYNEQFFGPGTRLTVL.

This clone was seen just once. The chain carries TRBV5-1 and TRBJ2-2; 8 nucleotides align to TRBD2. This CDR3 comprises 16 residues. Per germline, CDR1 SGHRS and CDR2 YFSETQ. With 3 bases clipped from V and 2 bases from J, the junction kept 6 bases outside the gene matches. The CDR3 loop reads CASSSGLAGNTGELFF. The CDR3 coding sequence is TGCGCCAGCAGCTCGGGGCTAGCGGGCAACACCGGGGAGCTGTTTTTT.

The chain uses TRBV30 and TRBJ1-2; D gene uncertain. With 0 bases removed from V and 1 base from J, the gap between germline ends came to 3 bases. Per germline, CDR1 GTSNPN and CDR2 SVGIG (reference sequence). This CDR3 contains 12 residues. Here the CDR3 DNA reads TGTGCCTGGAGTGTACATAACTATGGCTACACCTTC. Protein sequence: CAWSVHNYGYTF.

The V call is TRBV20-1, the J call TRBJ1-2; unclear D gene. V was pared by 6 bases and J by 4 bases, with 6 bases between. Germline assignment: CDR1 DFQATT and CDR2 SNEGSKA (reference sequence). The CDR3 covers 10 residues. CDR3 in DNA: TGCAGTGCCAAAACCTATGGCTACACCTTC. Encoded protein: CSAKTYGYTF.

This chain connects TRBV7-8 to TRBJ1-1, with no clear D. V lost 5 bases and J 2 bases, leaving 9 bases between the germline ends. Germline assignment: CDR1 SGHVS and CDR2 FQNEAQ. The CDR3 totals 13 residues. CDR3 protein: CASSRDENTEAFF. The DNA for the CDR3 is TGTGCCAGCAGCAGGGATGAAAACACTGAAGCTTTCTTT.

The rearrangement uses TRBV6-1 and TRBJ1-1; D gene unclear. Trimming shortened V by 0 bases and J by 1 base, and 12 bases separated the two germline ends. From germline, CDR1 is MNHNS and CDR2 SASEGT. This CDR3 has 16 residues. The CDR3 is CASSEALRAENTEAFF. DNA of the CDR3: TGTGCCAGCAGTGAAGCGCTTCGAGCGGAGAACACTGAAGCTTTCTTT.

This clone was counted between two and nine times. The chain links TRBV4-3 to TRBJ2-3, with D unresolved. Trimming pared 1 base from V and 1 base from J, leaving 9 bases between. The CDR3 totals 15 residues. Germline loops: CDR1 LGHNA, CDR2 YSLEER. The CDR3 here is CASSQGMGRTDTQYF. DNA of the CDR3: TGCGCCAGCAGCCAAGGGATGGGTCGCACAGATACGCAGTATTTT.

V usage is TRBV7-2 and J usage is TRBJ2-7; 11 bases match TRBD2. V lost 5 bases and J lost 3; bases outside the gene matches: 9. Per germline, CDR1 SGHTA and CDR2 FQGNSA. The CDR3 length is 16 residues. The CDR3 loop reads CASSLLAGGAIYEQYF. In nucleotides, the CDR3 is TGTGCCAGCAGCCTCCTAGCGGGGGGTGCAATCTACGAGCAGTACTTC. Complete variable domain (other parts from reference TRBV7-2 and TRBJ2-7): GAGVSQSPSNKVTEKGKDVELRCDPISGHTALYWYRQSLGQGLEFLIYFQGNSAPDKSGLPSDRFSAERTGGSVSTLTIQRTQQEDSAVYLCASSLLAGGAIYEQYFGPGTRLTVT.

The sample holds one count of this clone. This chain joins TRBV6-1 and TRBJ2-5; the D gene is possibly TRBD2 (6 bases). In germline, CDR1 is MNHNS, CDR2 SASEGT. CDR3 length: 15 amino acids. V lost 7 bases, J lost 3 bases, and 18 bases lay in between. Written as DNA, the CDR3 is TGTGCCAGCATCCGGGGGACGACAGTAAAAGAGACCCAGTACTTC. Its translation is CASIRGTTVKETQYF.

The V and J genes are TRBV5-1 and TRBJ2-2, with 9 positions matching TRBD2. The CDR3 loop spans 14 amino acids. Germline CDR1 and CDR2: SGHRS and YFSETQ. After removal of 3 bases from V and 8 bases from J, the junction contained 5 bases not matched to a gene. In nucleotides, the CDR3 is TGCGCCAGCAGCTCTAGCGGGGAGGTTGGGGAGCTGTTTTTT. This sequence encodes CASSSSGEVGELFF. Full variable domain (rest looked up from reference TRBV5-1 and TRBJ2-2): KAGVTQTPRYLIKTRGQQVTLSCSPISGHRSVSWYQQTPGQGLQFLFEYFSETQRNKGNFPGRFSGRQFSNSRSEMNVSTLELGDSALYLCASSSSGEVGELFFGEGSRLTVL.

The chain couples TRBV15 to TRBJ1-4, with TRBD1 matching 11 bases. The CDR3 is 14 amino acids. J lost 6 bases, V lost 9 bases, and 6 bases had no gene match. Germline CDR1 is LNHNV and CDR2 is YYDKDF (reference sequence). CDR3 sequence: CATTRDRGYEKLFF. CDR3 DNA: TGTGCCACGACTCGGGACAGGGGGTATGAAAAACTGTTTTTT. Variable domain in full (rest from reference TRBV15 and TRBJ1-4): DAMVIQNPRYQVTQFGKPVTLSCSQTLNHNVMYWYQQKSSQAPKLLFHYYDKDFNNEADTPDNFQSRRPNTSFCFLDIRSPGLGDTAMYLCATTRDRGYEKLFFGSGTQLSVL.

The chain links TRBV5-6 to TRBJ2-7, with 14 nucleotides matching TRBD2. The germline gives CDR1 SGHDT, CDR2 YYEEEE. V shed 4 bases and J 2 bases; nucleotides not matched to a gene: 2. The CDR3 contains 15 residues. CDR3 residues: CASSVGLAGAYEQYF. CDR3 nucleotides: TGTGCCAGCAGCGTGGGACTAGCGGGAGCCTACGAGCAGTACTTC. Drawing the rest from reference TRBV5-6 and TRBJ2-7, the complete variable domain is DAGVTQSPTHLIKTRGQQVTLRCSPKSGHDTVSWYQQALGQGPQFIFQYYEEEERQRGNFPDRFSGHQFPNYSSELNVNALLLGDSALYLCASSVGLAGAYEQYFGPGTRLTVT.

V usage is TRBV4-2 and J usage is TRBJ2-2; 12 bases line up with TRBD2. The V and J ends lost 1 base and 4 bases, in that order; junction bases with no gene match: 10. The CDR3 extends over 19 amino acids. Looked up from germline, CDR1 is LGHNA and CDR2 is YNFKEQ. The CDR3 here is CASSQVTGLAGLITGELFF. For the CDR3, the DNA is TGTGCCAGCAGCCAAGTCACAGGACTAGCGGGGCTCATCACCGGGGAGCTGTTTTTT.

This clone has just one count. The chain has TRBV5-1 and TRBJ2-2; the D gene is possibly TRBD1 (6 bases). Germline V gene lookup returns CDR1 SGHRS and CDR2 YFSETQ. V lost 2 bases and J lost 8, with 13 bases in between. CDR3 length: 14 amino acids. CDR3 in amino acids: CASSFQQGSGELFF. The CDR3 DNA is TGCGCCAGCAGCTTCCAACAGGGTTCGGGGGAGCTGTTTTTT.

The gene calls are TRBV19 and TRBJ2-2, with TRBD1 identical over 9 bases. Per germline, CDR1 LNHDA and CDR2 SQIVND (reference sequence). The ends lost 3 bases at V and 7 bases at J; junction bases unmatched: 6. This CDR3 contains 15 residues. The CDR3 reads CASSMGDRVVGELFF. For the CDR3, the DNA is TGTGCCAGTAGTATGGGGGACAGGGTGGTCGGGGAGCTGTTTTTT.

The chain combines TRBV15 with TRBJ2-3, with D unresolved. V lost 3 bases and J 6 bases, leaving 16 bases between the germline ends. Germline loops: CDR1 LNHNV, CDR2 YYDKDF (reference sequence). This CDR3 contains 15 residues. The DNA of the CDR3 is TGTGCCACCAGCAGGCCCGACCATCCCGACGATACGCAGTATTTT. Translated: CATSRPDHPDDTQYF.

This chain connects TRBV6-1 to TRBJ1-1; 10 bases line up with TRBD1. The junction had 2 bases not matched to a gene; V was cut back by 6 bases and J by 1 base. The germline V gene has CDR1 MNHNS and CDR2 SASEGT. The CDR3 has 14 amino acids. The CDR3, as DNA: TGTGCCAGCAGGGACAGGGGGTGGAACACTGAAGCTTTCTTT. This gives the protein CASRDRGWNTEAFF.

The genes are TRBV5-1 and TRBJ2-5; D might be TRBD2 (5 bases). The germline CDR1 and CDR2 sequences are SGHRS and YFSETQ. The length of the CDR3 is 15 residues. V was clipped by 1 base and J by 1 base, with 11 bases between them. CDR3 region: CASSLQGSAQETQYF. The CDR3 bases are TGCGCCAGCAGCTTGCAAGGGAGCGCCCAAGAGACCCAGTACTTC. Based on the CDR3 plus reference TRBV5-1 and TRBJ2-5, the full variable domain is KAGVTQTPRYLIKTRGQQVTLSCSPISGHRSVSWYQQTPGQGLQFLFEYFSETQRNKGNFPGRFSGRQFSNSRSEMNVSTLELGDSALYLCASSLQGSAQETQYFGPGTRLLVL.

The rearrangement joins TRBV7-9 to TRBJ2-7, with D tentatively TRBD2 (5 bases). This CDR3 comprises 17 residues. Per the germline V gene, CDR1 is SEHNR and CDR2 is FQNEAQ (reference sequence). Trimming stripped 5 bases from V and 0 bases from J, with 20 bases between. For the CDR3, the DNA is TGTGCCAGCAGCCCCCCCGATTGGGCGGGTCCCTCCTACGAGCAGTACTTC. Translation gives CASSPPDWAGPSYEQYF. The variable domain in full, completed from reference TRBV7-9 and TRBJ2-7, reads DTGVSQNPRHKITKRGQNVTFRCDPISEHNRLYWYRQTLGQGPEFLTYFQNEAQLEKSRLLSDRFSAERPKGSFSTLEIQRTEQGDSAMYLCASSPPDWAGPSYEQYFGPGTRLTVT.

This clone appeared a few times. The chain has TRBV4-2 and TRBJ1-5; D uncertain. This CDR3 spans 13 amino acids. V lost 0 bases to trimming and J lost 7 bases, with 7 bases between them. Germline V lookup: CDR1 LGHNA, CDR2 YNFKEQ. CDR3 nucleotides: TGTGCCAGCAGCCAAGATCAACAGCAGCCCCAGCATTTT. Its protein product is CASSQDQQQPQHF.